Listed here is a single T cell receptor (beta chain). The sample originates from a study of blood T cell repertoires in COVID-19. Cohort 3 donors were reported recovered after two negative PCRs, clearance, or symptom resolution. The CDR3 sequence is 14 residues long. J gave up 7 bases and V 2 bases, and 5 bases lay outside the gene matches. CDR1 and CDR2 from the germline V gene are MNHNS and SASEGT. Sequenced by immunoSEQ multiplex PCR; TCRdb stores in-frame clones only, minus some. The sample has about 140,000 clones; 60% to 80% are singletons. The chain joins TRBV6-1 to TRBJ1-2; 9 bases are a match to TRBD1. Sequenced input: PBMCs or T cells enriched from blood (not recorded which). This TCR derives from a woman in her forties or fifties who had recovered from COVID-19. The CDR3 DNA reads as TGTGCCAGCAGTGAAACAGGGGGCGCATCTGGCTACACCTTC. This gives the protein CASSETGGASGYTF.